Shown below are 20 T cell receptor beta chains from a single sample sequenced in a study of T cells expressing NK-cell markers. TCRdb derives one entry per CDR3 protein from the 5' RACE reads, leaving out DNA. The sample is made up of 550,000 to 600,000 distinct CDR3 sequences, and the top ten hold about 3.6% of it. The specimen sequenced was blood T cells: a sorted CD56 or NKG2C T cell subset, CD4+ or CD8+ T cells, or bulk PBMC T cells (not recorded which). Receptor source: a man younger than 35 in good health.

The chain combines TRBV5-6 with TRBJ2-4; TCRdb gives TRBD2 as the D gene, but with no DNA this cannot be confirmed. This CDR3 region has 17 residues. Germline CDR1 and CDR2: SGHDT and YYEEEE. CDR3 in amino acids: CASSFGLPLGEKNIQYF.

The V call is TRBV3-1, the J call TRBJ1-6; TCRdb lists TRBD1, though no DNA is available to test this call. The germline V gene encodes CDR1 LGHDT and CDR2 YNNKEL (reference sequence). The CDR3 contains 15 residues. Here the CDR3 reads CASSATATGVSPLHF.

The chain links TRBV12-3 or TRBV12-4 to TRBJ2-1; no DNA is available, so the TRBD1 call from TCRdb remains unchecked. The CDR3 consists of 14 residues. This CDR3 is CASSLTEYYNEQFF.

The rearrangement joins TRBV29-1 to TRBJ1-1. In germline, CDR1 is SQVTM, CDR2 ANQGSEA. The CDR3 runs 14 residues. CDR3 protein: CSVQGRMQNTEAFF.

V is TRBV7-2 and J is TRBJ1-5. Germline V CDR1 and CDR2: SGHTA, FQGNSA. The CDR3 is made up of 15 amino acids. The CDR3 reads CASSLANGLYQPQHF.

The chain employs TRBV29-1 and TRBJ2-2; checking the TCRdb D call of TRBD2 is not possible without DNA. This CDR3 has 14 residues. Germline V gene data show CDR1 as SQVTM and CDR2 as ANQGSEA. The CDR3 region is CSASSGSFTGELFF.

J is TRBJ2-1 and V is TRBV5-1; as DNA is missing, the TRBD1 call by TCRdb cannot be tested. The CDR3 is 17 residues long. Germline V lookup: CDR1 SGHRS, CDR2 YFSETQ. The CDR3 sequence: CASSRGDGTNVYNEQFF.

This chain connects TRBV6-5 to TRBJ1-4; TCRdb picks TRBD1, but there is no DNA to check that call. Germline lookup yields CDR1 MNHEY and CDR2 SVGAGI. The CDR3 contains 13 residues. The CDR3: CASSFLQGIQLFF.

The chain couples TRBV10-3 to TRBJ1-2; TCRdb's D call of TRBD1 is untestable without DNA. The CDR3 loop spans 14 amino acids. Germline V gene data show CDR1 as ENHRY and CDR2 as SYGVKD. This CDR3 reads CATTGTGVSYGYTF.

The chain's CDR3 is CASSPPVGDEQYF. V and J are TRBV18 and TRBJ2-7. Germline values: CDR1 KGHSH, CDR2 LQKENI. This CDR3 is built from 13 residues.

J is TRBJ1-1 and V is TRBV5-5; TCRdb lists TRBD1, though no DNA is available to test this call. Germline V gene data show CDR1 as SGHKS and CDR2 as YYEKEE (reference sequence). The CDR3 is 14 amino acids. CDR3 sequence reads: CASRFVGAGQGTFF.

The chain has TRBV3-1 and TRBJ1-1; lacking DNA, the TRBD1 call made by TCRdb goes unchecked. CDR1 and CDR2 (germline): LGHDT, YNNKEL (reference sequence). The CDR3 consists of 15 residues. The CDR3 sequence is CASSQRPGAGTEAFF.

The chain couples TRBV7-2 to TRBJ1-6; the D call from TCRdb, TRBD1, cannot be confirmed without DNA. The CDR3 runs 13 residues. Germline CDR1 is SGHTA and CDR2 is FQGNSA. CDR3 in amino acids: CASSPAPGSPLHF.

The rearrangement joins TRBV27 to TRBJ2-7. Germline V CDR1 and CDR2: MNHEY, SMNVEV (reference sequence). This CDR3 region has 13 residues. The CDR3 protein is CASSFGSTYEQYF.

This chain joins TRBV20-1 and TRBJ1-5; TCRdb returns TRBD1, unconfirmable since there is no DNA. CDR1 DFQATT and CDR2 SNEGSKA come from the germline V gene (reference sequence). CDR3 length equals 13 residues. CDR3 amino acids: CSALSGAQQPQHF.

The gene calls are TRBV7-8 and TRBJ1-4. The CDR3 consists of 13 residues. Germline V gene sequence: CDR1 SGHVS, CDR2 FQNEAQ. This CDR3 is CASSLVQNEKLFF.

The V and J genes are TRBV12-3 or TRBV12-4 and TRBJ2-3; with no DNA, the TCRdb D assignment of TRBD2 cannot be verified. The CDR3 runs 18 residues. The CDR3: CASSTRWGTRAVADTQYF.

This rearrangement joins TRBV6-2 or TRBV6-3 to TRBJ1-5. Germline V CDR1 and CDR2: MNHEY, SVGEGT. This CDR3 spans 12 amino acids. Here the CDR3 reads CASSPDYQPQHF.

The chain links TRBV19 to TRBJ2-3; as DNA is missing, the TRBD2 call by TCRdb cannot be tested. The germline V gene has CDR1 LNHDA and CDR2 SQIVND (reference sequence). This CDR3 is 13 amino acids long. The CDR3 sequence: CASRREITDTQYF.

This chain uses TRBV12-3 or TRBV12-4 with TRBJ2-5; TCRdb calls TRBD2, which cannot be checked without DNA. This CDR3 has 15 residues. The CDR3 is CASTSVHGAVETQYF.